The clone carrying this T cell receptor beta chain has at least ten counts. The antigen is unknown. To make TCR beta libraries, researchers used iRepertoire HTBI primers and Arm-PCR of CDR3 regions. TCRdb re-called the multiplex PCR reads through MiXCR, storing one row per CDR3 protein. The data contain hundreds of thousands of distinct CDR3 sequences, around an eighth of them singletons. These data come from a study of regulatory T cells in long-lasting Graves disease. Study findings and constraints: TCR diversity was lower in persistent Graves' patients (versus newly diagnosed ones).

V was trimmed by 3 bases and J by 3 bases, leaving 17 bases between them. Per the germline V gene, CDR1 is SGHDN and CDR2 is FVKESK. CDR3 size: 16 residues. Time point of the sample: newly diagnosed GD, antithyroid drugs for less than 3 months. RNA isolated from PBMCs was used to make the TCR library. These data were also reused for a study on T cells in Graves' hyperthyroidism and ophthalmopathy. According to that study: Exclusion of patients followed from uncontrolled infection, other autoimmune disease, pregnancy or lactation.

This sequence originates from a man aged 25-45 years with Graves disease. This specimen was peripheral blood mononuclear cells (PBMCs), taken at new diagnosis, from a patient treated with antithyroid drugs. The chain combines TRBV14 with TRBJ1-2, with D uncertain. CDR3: CASSHLTFGGYYGYTF. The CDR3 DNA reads TGTGCCAGCAGCCACCTGACATTCGGCGGGTACTATGGCTACACCTTC.